These 20 T cell receptor beta chains were all obtained from the same sample, sequenced in a study of shared clonotypes between healthy human individuals. Profiling relied on immunoSEQ multiplex PCR, and the TCRdb table lists in-frame clones only, not all of them. The data show 2 million to 2.5 million clones, with just under 95% seen just once and about 0.41% held by the top ten. What was sequenced was naive CD4+ T cells from PBMCs. Indicated subset: CD45RA+ positively selected. The receptors were sampled from a man younger than 35 in good health. Some clones in this sample may be carry-over from other donors' samples.

As regards this clone: The identical CDR3 is also encoded by other nucleotide sequences in the sample. The rearrangement links TRBV5-1 to TRBJ1-1, with 8 bases identical to TRBD1. Trimming took 0 bases from V and 4 from J; bases not matched to a gene: 2. CDR3 length: 14 amino acids. The germline V gene encodes CDR1 SGHRS and CDR2 YFSETQ. In DNA, the CDR3 is TGCGCCAGCAGCTTGGACAGGGGGAGCACTGAAGCTTTCTTT. Translated: CASSLDRGSTEAFF.

The chain couples TRBV6-5 to TRBJ2-1, with 12 bases fitting TRBD1. CDR3 length equals 15 residues. V lost 5 bases, J lost 8 bases, and 7 bases stayed unmatched. Germline V gives CDR1 MNHEY, CDR2 SVGAGI. The CDR3 spells CASSPGTGGYDEQFF. Written as DNA, the CDR3 is TGTGCCAGCAGTCCCGGGACAGGGGGCTATGATGAGCAGTTCTTC.

The gene calls are TRBV28 and TRBJ2-7; possibly TRBD2 for D (5 bases). This CDR3 region has 15 residues. The germline V gene encodes CDR1 MDHEN and CDR2 SYDVKM. With 6 bases removed from V and 1 base from J, the gap between germline ends came to 16 bases. The CDR3 nucleotides are TGTGCCAGCAGCCCAGTCTGGGGAGATTCCTACGAGCAGTACTTC. Protein product: CASSPVWGDSYEQYF.

The chain is built from TRBV6-5 and TRBJ2-7, with D possibly TRBD2 on 5 matching bases. The CDR3 sequence is 15 residues long. Deletions cut 4 bases from V and 1 base from J, with 14 bases between. The germline CDR1 and CDR2 sequences are MNHEY and SVGAGI. The CDR3 DNA follows: TGTGCCAGCAGTTTCGCGAGGGCCCTTTCCTACGAGCAGTACTTC. This gives the protein CASSFARALSYEQYF.

This chain uses TRBV21-1 with TRBJ1-2; the table assigns TRBD1, which was not confirmed against the DNA. TRBV21-1 is recorded as a pseudogene. The CDR3 runs to 16 residues. This CDR3 is CASSKSPRGHLYGYTF. In nucleotides, the CDR3 is TGTGCCAGCAGCAAATCTCCGAGGGGACACCTCTATGGCTACACCTTC.

The rearrangement joins TRBV11-2 to TRBJ2-3; TRBD2 aligns across 9 bases. The V segment lost 5 bases and the J segment 3 bases; nucleotides outside the gene matches: 6. This CDR3 is built from 15 residues. Germline CDR1 is SGHAT and CDR2 is FQNNGV. The DNA of the CDR3 is TGTGCCAGCAGCGGTAGCGGGAGCGTGACAGATACGCAGTATTTT. Its protein product is CASSGSGSVTDTQYF.

This chain links TRBV28 with TRBJ2-7, with 11 nucleotides matching TRBD1. The CDR3 length is 14 residues. V trimming: 7 bases; J trimming: 1 base; junction bases outside the gene matches: 3. Per the germline V gene, CDR1 is MDHEN and CDR2 is SYDVKM. This chain's CDR3 is CASTRDRGSYEQYF. Written as DNA, the CDR3 is TGTGCCAGCACCCGGGACAGGGGGTCCTACGAGCAGTACTTC.

This chain joins TRBV9 and TRBJ1-3; D gene uncertain. CDR3 length: 12 amino acids. The ends were cut back, 4 bases at V and 8 bases at J, with 10 bases in the middle. The V gene's germline CDR1 is SGDLS and CDR2 YYNGEE. The CDR3 coding sequence is TGTGCCAGCAGCTACGACTTGTACACCATATATTTT. This sequence encodes CASSYDLYTIYF.

This clone has a single count. The rearrangement uses TRBV18 and TRBJ2-1; TRBD1 might be the D (6 bases). V lost 4 bases and J 4 bases, leaving 11 bases between the germline ends. Per germline, CDR1 KGHSH and CDR2 LQKENI. The CDR3 is 14 residues long. The CDR3 sequence: CASSRLDSYNEQFF. CDR3 coding DNA: TGTGCCAGCTCACGACTGGACAGTTACAATGAGCAGTTCTTC.

The chain carries TRBV18 and TRBJ2-1; 10 bases fit TRBD1. The CDR3 sequence is 16 residues long. The germline V gene has CDR1 KGHSH and CDR2 LQKENI. The trim removed 3 bases at V and 3 bases at J, leaving 5 bases unmatched. CDR3 loop: CASSPQGQGFYNEQFF. For the CDR3, the DNA is TGTGCCAGCTCACCGCAGGGACAGGGGTTCTACAATGAGCAGTTCTTC.

The chain uses TRBV6-5 and TRBJ2-1, with 15 nucleotides matching TRBD2. V shed 5 bases and J 9 bases; nucleotides not matched to a gene: 5. Germline CDR1 and CDR2: MNHEY and SVGAGI. The CDR3 extends over 15 amino acids. CDR3 coding DNA: TGTGCCAGCAGTCCAGGACTAGCGGGAGGGGGTGAGCAGTTCTTC. Translation gives CASSPGLAGGGEQFF.

This sequence joins TRBV5-1 and TRBJ2-7; D is unresolved. Germline CDR1 reads SGHRS; CDR2 reads YFSETQ. V shed 2 bases and J shed 7 bases, with 13 bases lying between them. The CDR3 runs 13 residues. The CDR3: CASSFGPFEEQYF. As DNA, the CDR3 is TGCGCCAGCAGCTTTGGCCCTTTTGAAGAGCAGTACTTC.

The chain combines TRBV28 with TRBJ1-4; D may be TRBD1 (6 bases). CDR3 size: 12 residues. V lost 7 bases and J 7 bases, leaving 10 bases between the germline ends. Germline assignment: CDR1 MDHEN and CDR2 SYDVKM. The CDR3 here is CASNRQAEKLFF. The CDR3 bases are TGTGCCAGCAACCGACAGGCTGAAAAACTGTTTTTT.

The chain is built from TRBV5-1 and TRBJ1-5; the D gene is possibly TRBD1 (6 bases). The CDR3 totals 15 residues. Trimming cost V 3 bases and J 1 base, with 11 bases left between them. The germline gives CDR1 SGHRS, CDR2 YFSETQ. CDR3 in amino acids: CASSWGQGSNQPQHF. For the CDR3, the DNA is TGCGCCAGCAGCTGGGGGCAGGGGAGCAATCAGCCCCAGCATTTT.

This chain connects TRBV5-1 to TRBJ2-3; weak D call: TRBD1 (6 bases). Germline V gene data show CDR1 as SGHRS and CDR2 as YFSETQ. The CDR3 runs 17 residues. V lost 0 bases to trimming and J lost 8 bases, with 22 bases between them. CDR3 amino acids: CASSLAPRTVSPGTQYF. The CDR3 DNA reads as TGCGCCAGCAGCTTGGCCCCAAGGACAGTGAGCCCCGGTACGCAGTATTTT.

The chain combines TRBV28 with TRBJ2-5, with D perhaps given as TRBD1 or TRBD2 (6 bases each). This CDR3 comprises 14 residues. V was pared by 2 bases and J by 5 bases, with 12 bases between. Germline V gene sequence: CDR1 MDHEN, CDR2 SYDVKM. CDR3 residues: CASSLVGGAETQYF. The CDR3 DNA sequence: TGTGCCAGCAGTTTAGTGGGGGGCGCCGAGACCCAGTACTTC. The whole variable domain, remainder taken from reference TRBV28 and TRBJ2-5, is DVKVTQSSRYLVKRTGEKVFLECVQDMDHENMFWYRQDPGLGLRLIYFSYDVKMKEKGDIPEGYSVSREKKERFSLILESASTNQTSMYLCASSLVGGAETQYFGPGTRLLVL.

The rearrangement uses TRBV6-1 and TRBJ2-7; 8 nucleotides align to TRBD1. Germline V lookup: CDR1 MNHNS, CDR2 SASEGT. Unmatched junction bases numbered 7, after V lost 6 bases and J lost 3 bases. The CDR3 contains 14 residues. This CDR3 reads CASRQGQGFYEQYF. CDR3 bases: TGTGCCAGCAGGCAAGGACAGGGTTTCTACGAGCAGTACTTC.

The gene calls are TRBV29-1 and TRBJ1-2; D gene unclear. The CDR3 runs to 12 residues. Germline-derived CDR1 and CDR2 are SQVTM and ANQGSEA. Trimming removed 6 bases at V and 8 bases at J, with 16 bases between. CDR3 sequence: CSVYGQTKGYTF. The DNA for the CDR3 is TGCAGCGTATATGGGCAGACTAAGGGCTACACCTTC.

Comment on this clone: Different DNA sequences within this sample yield the same CDR3. This chain uses TRBV7-3 with TRBJ1-1; unclear D gene. Germline lookup yields CDR1 SGHTA and CDR2 FQGTGA. Trimming left V 3 bases short and J 5 bases short, with 10 bases between. This CDR3 comprises 13 residues. The CDR3 sequence is CASSLGPDTEAFF. As DNA, the CDR3 is TGTGCCAGCAGCTTGGGCCCAGATACTGAAGCTTTCTTT.

The chain is built from TRBV19 and TRBJ1-1; perhaps TRBD1 as D (6 bases). Germline loops: CDR1 LNHDA, CDR2 SQIVND (reference sequence). There are 15 residues in the CDR3. V lost 7 bases and J lost 5, with 20 bases in between. The CDR3 bases are TGTGCCAGTACCACGATGGGACAACCGAGAACTGAAGCTTTCTTT. As protein: CASTTMGQPRTEAFF.